This T cell receptor beta chain stems from a study of T cells in women clearing cervical HPV infection. Study details: Donors had HPV16-related CIN3 or worse; 2 had invasive cancer. Case blood was drawn when the lesion was first found; control blood after infection became undetectable.

Worth noting for this clone: Its specificity is unknown. The read terminates 3 residues before the CDR3 end, so the remaining end is supplied by the germline J gene. This CDR3 is also generated by other DNA sequences in the sample.

Profiled with immunoSEQ multiplex PCR; TCRdb holds only in-frame clones, not every one. The sample's table shows 30,000 to 45,000 clones. Study findings and constraints: Cases carried less TRBV6-7 than controls: 0.11% versus 0.16%.

Cervical HPV DNA detected by MY09/MY11 PCR, typed by dot-blot. V gave up 3 bases and J gave up 1 base, with 15 bases separating them. Germline-derived CDR1 and CDR2 are LNHDA and SQIVND (reference sequence). The CDR3 is made up of 16 amino acids. The chain couples TRBV19 to TRBJ2-5, with D possibly TRBD2 on 5 matching bases. The TCR comes from a woman aged 18 to 75 with a cervical HPV16 infection that either progressed to CIN3+ or cleared (not recorded which). Sequenced: blood buffy coat. Partial CDR3 DNA: TGTGCCAGTAGTATCGATCTATCCAGCGGCCAAGAGACC. It yields the protein CASSIDLSSGQET. The entire CDR3 reads CASSIDLSSGQETQYF.